The clone carrying this TCR beta chain occurred many times. Measured with immunoSEQ multiplex PCR; TCRdb has only the in-frame clones, and not every one. Among 290,000 or so clones listed, approximately 85% were seen once. The data originate from a study of blood T cell repertoires in COVID-19. The CDR3 is made up of 14 amino acids. Germline V gives CDR1 SNHLY, CDR2 FYNNEI. Trimming removed 3 bases from V and 5 bases from J, with 11 bases in between. The sequencing sample was made of peripheral blood. This TCR came from a man between 45 and 60 years old with active or convalescent COVID-19. This rearrangement joins TRBV2 to TRBJ1-5; D remains ambiguous. CDR3 sequence reads: CASSDGMKHQPQHF. The CDR3 DNA follows: TGTGCCAGCAGTGATGGTATGAAGCATCAGCCCCAGCATTTT.